This entry features one T cell receptor (beta chain) sequence. The target of this receptor is not known. No qualities accompany the bases; no much larger clone lies one base away. Participants in the prospective study were enrolled through a virtual design, were aged roughly 18 to 100 years, and lived in approximately 25 United States geographic areas. Cohort assignment in the prospective study relied on participant-reported clinical history from a screening survey and a study questionnaire. Recovered participants in ImmuneRACE Cohort 3 were defined as having two consecutive negative NP/OP PCR tests, clearance from a healthcare professional, or resolution of symptoms. In the prospective study, whole blood, serum and a nasopharyngeal or oropharyngeal swab were collected from each participant by mobile phlebotomists. Prospective study participants could optionally give additional blood draws and questionnaires over an approximately 2-month period. Before DNA extraction, prospective study blood samples were shipped either frozen or at room temperature.

TCRbeta CDR3 regions were amplified from genomic DNA by means of the immunoSEQ Assay, a bias-controlled multiplex PCR. Per the source publication's procedure: Within the assay, amplification of reference gene primers was used to estimate how many nucleated cells each sample contained. Sequence reads were collapsed and filtered to measure the absolute abundance of every unique TCRbeta CDR3 rearrangement. For each sample, productive Simpson clonality was calculated as the square root of Simpson's diversity index across productive rearrangements. TCRdb holds this immuneACCESS table with in-frame rearrangements only. Some clones are missing; in checked studies, unresolved V genes explain under half, and the rest has no known cause. V, J and clone size are taken as reported in that table, and D and trimming were inferred from the DNA itself. The sample table shows over 150,000 clones, and roughly 80% are seen once. The ten largest clones represent 7.5% of the sample.

This entry is derived from a study of blood T cell repertoires in COVID-19 (dated by TCRdb to the early 2020s). Background for the entire study: The collaborator samples originated in the United States, Italy and Spain and spanned the acute and convalescent phases of COVID-19. The material from the prospective study consisted of cDNA or gDNA derived from T cells, B-cell-depleted T cells, or PBMCs. Deeply sampled blood TCRbeta repertoires from subjects exposed to, actively infected with, or recovered from COVID-19 were included in the dataset. A freely available public database, intended as a resource for researchers studying the immune response to SARS-CoV-2, is where the repertoires were released. The samples were drawn from the first 160 participants of the ongoing ImmuneRACE study and from 950 to 1,500 subjects provided by 6 global collaborators. A de-identified subject ID, COVID-19 status, age in years and sex were almost always included in the sample metadata. Where available, HLA class I and class II types were obtained from metadata supplied by the sample provider rather than from assay-based typing. Points the paper makes about the study in general: The amount of clinical and demographic metadata varied by source and participant and was provided uncurated.

V loses 1 base, J loses 1 base, and the germline ends lie 8 bases apart. For CDR1 and CDR2, the germline V gene lists SGHDT and YYEEEE. From the cysteine up to the phenylalanine, the CDR3 has a length of 15 residues. Kept here is only the CDR3 DNA, which spans 45 bases and is read in frame from base 1. Sequencing was carried out using PBMCs or T cells enriched from blood (not recorded which). This clonotype was sampled from a man between 35 and 55 years old who had recovered from COVID-19. The chain is made from TRBV5-6 and TRBJ2-2; the D gene is unclear. In nucleotides, the sequence is TGTGCCAGCAGCTTGCCCCGTAGGAACACCGGGGAGCTGTTTTTT. Its product reads: CASSLPRRNTGELFF.